This TCR beta chain was profiled in a study of regulatory T cells in long-lasting Graves disease. Study-level points and caveats: Only a small sample size was used, which may have cut accuracy.

In this sample, this clonotype turned up many times. What it recognizes is unknown. Time point here: newly diagnosed GD, antithyroid drugs for less than 3 months. The TCR library was made from RNA extracted from PBMCs. By American Thyroid Association guidelines, Graves' disease was diagnosed in the cohort. The length of the CDR3 is 14 residues. Germline lookup yields CDR1 LNHNV and CDR2 YYDKDF (reference sequence). The V end lost 1 base, the J end lost 5 bases, and 9 bases lay between the germline ends. In building TCR beta libraries, iRepertoire HTBI primers were used together with Arm-PCR of CDR3 regions. One entry per CDR3 protein results from TCRdb running MiXCR on the multiplex PCR reads. Of about 430,000 distinct CDR3 sequences in the sample, roughly 15% were seen once. These data also formed part of another study, on T cells in Graves' hyperthyroidism and ophthalmopathy.

The chain employs TRBV15 and TRBJ1-5, with D tentatively TRBD1 (6 bases). The material sequenced was peripheral blood mononuclear cells (PBMCs), taken at new diagnosis, from a patient treated with antithyroid drugs. The sequence came from a woman aged 40 to 50 with Graves disease. The chain's CDR3 is CATSRGQADQPQHF. Written as DNA, the CDR3 is TGTGCCACCAGCAGAGGACAGGCTGATCAGCCCCAGCATTTT.